A selection of T cell receptor beta chains follows, all from one sample in a study of early T cells in non-severe SARS-CoV-2 infection. One entry per CDR3 protein results from TCRdb running MiXCR on the 5' RACE reads. This table has some 49,000 distinct CDR3 sequences, around 11% appearing once. The sample taken for sequencing was whole blood. The source is an adult who was a healthcare worker with PCR-confirmed SARS-CoV-2 infection or an uninfected control (not recorded which). Both conserved end residues are part of each CDR3. D genes are given only for firm matches. Clone size is not always given. Where it is, it says once, few, many or a class for expanded clones.

V	D	J	size	CDR3	DNA
TRBV4-3	-	TRBJ2-1	many	CASSQSLRKGSYNEQFF	TGCGCCAGCAGCCAATCGTTACGAAAAGGGTCCTACAATGAGCAGTTCTTC
TRBV6-6	TRBD1	TRBJ2-1	many	CASSYPDRVGNEQFF	TGTGCCAGCAGTTACCCTGACAGGGTAGGCAATGAGCAGTTCTTC
TRBV12-3/TRBV12-4	-	TRBJ2-3	few	CASSSRNTDTQYF	TGTGCCAGCAGTTCTCGGAACACAGATACGCAGTATTTT
TRBV7-9	-	TRBJ1-2	many	CASSPPVGNYGYTF	TGTGCCAGCAGCCCCCCGGTGGGGAACTATGGCTACACCTTC
TRBV4-3	TRBD2	TRBJ2-3	few	CASSHFSGTSDHTQYF	TGCGCCAGCAGCCATTTCTCCGGGACTAGCGACCATACGCAGTATTTT
TRBV5-1	-	TRBJ1-5	many	CASSLGGGNQPQHF	TGCGCCAGCAGCTTGGGGGGAGGCAATCAGCCCCAGCATTTT
TRBV18	TRBD2	TRBJ2-3	-	CASSPGLAGVAQDTQYF	TGTGCCAGCTCACCAGGACTAGCGGGAGTGGCTCAGGATACGCAGTATTTT
TRBV7-3	TRBD2	TRBJ2-1	few	CASSPPGGRSYNEQFF	TGTGCCAGCAGCCCCCCGGGCGGGAGGTCCTACAATGAGCAGTTCTTC
TRBV5-1	TRBD1	TRBJ1-2	-	CASNPGTGERGYTF	TGCGCCAGCAACCCCGGGACAGGGGAGAGGGGCTACACCTTC
TRBV3-1	-	TRBJ1-4	-	CASSQDAQSNEKLFF	TGTGCCAGCAGCCAAGATGCCCAGAGTAATGAAAAACTGTTTTTT
TRBV12-5	-	TRBJ2-5	many	CASGFTGGQETQYF	TGTGCTAGTGGTTTTACCGGGGGTCAAGAGACCCAGTACTTC
TRBV5-1	-	TRBJ2-1	few	CASSSTVGLSNEQFF	TGCGCCAGCAGCTCAACCGTGGGGCTTTCGAATGAGCAGTTCTTC
TRBV19	-	TRBJ2-7	few	CASSAGLAYEQYF	TGTGCCAGTAGTGCGGGACTGGCCTACGAGCAGTACTTC
TRBV7-9	TRBD2	TRBJ2-7	many	CASSLEINPTSGRYEQYF	TGTGCCAGCAGCTTAGAAATAAACCCCACTAGCGGGAGATACGAGCAGTACTTC
TRBV11-2	-	TRBJ2-7	-	CASSLFRSYEQYF	TGTGCCAGCAGCTTATTCCGTTCCTACGAGCAGTACTTC
TRBV11-2	TRBD1	TRBJ2-6	-	CASSSDRVAGANVLTF	TGTGCCAGCAGCTCTGACAGGGTGGCGGGGGCCAACGTCCTGACTTTC
TRBV6-4	TRBD2	TRBJ2-7	-	CASSANSGRAYEQYF	TGTGCCAGCAGTGCAAATAGCGGGAGGGCCTACGAGCAGTACTTC
TRBV19	-	TRBJ1-2	many	CASSIDPDTHNYGYTF	TGTGCCAGTAGTATAGACCCGGACACCCATAACTATGGCTACACCTTC
TRBV12-3/TRBV12-4	-	TRBJ1-5	many	CASGDSNQPQHF	TGTGCCAGCGGGGATAGCAATCAGCCCCAGCATTTT
TRBV3-1	-	TRBJ2-3	many	CASSHEGTDTQYF	TGTGCCAGCAGCCATGAAGGCACAGATACGCAGTATTTT
TRBV29-1	-	TRBJ1-2	-	CSVDGGGAGTSTSGYTF	TGCAGCGTTGACGGAGGAGGGGCAGGGACCTCTACTAGTGGCTACACCTTC
TRBV7-2	TRBD1	TRBJ1-4	medium-sized	CASSPSTGLNEKLFF	TGTGCCAGCAGCCCCTCGACAGGGTTAAATGAAAAACTGTTTTTT
TRBV29-1	TRBD1	TRBJ2-2	many	CSVATGVRTGELFF	TGCAGCGTTGCGACAGGGGTTCGGACCGGGGAGCTGTTTTTT
TRBV25-1	-	TRBJ2-5	few	CASSGPPGTQETQYF	TGTGCCAGCAGTGGGCCCCCGGGAACCCAAGAGACCCAGTACTTC
TRBV6-6	-	TRBJ1-1	few	CASSYSGTGRTEAFF	TGTGCCAGCAGTTACTCCGGGACGGGGAGGACTGAAGCTTTCTTT
TRBV3-2	-	TRBJ2-5	many	CASRGTRETQYF	TGTGCCAGCAGGGGGACACGAGAGACCCAGTACTTC
TRBV7-3	TRBD1	TRBJ1-5	few	CASSQPLTGDNQPQHF	TGTGCCAGCAGCCAACCTTTGACAGGGGATAATCAGCCCCAGCATTTT
TRBV6-5	-	TRBJ2-5	many	CASSYGQGLQETQYF	TGTGCCAGCAGTTACGGGCAGGGGCTACAAGAGACCCAGTACTTC
TRBV5-1	-	TRBJ1-6	many	CASSTDGNSPLHF	TGCGCCAGCAGCACAGACGGAAATTCACCCCTCCACTTT
TRBV7-3	-	TRBJ2-3	few	CASSSTGFADTQYF	TGTGCCAGCAGTTCCACAGGGTTCGCAGATACGCAGTATTTT
TRBV12-5	-	TRBJ1-1	many	CASGLVGGNAFF	TGTGCTAGTGGTTTGGTTGGGGGGAATGCTTTCTTT
TRBV7-6	-	TRBJ1-1	-	CASSHGGNTEAFF	TGTGCCAGCAGCCACGGGGGGAACACTGAAGCTTTCTTT
TRBV5-6	TRBD2	TRBJ2-7	-	CASSIGLAGVEQYF	TGTGCCAGCAGCATAGGACTAGCGGGAGTTGAGCAGTACTTC
TRBV10-3	TRBD2	TRBJ2-7	-	CAIRENLAGAFEQYF	TGTGCCATCAGAGAGAACCTAGCGGGGGCGTTCGAGCAGTACTTC
TRBV7-2	TRBD1	TRBJ2-7	few	CASSQQGALYEQYF	TGTGCCAGCAGCCAACAGGGGGCCCTCTACGAGCAGTACTTC
TRBV5-1	-	TRBJ2-7	many	CASSLVSGPGEQYF	TGCGCCAGCAGCTTGGTGAGCGGGCCGGGGGAGCAGTACTTC
TRBV11-2	TRBD2	TRBJ2-2	-	CASWRGAGDNTGELFF	TGTGCCAGCTGGAGAGGTGCGGGGGATAACACCGGGGAGCTGTTTTTT
TRBV29-1	-	TRBJ1-1	-	CAYGNTEAFF	TGCGCTTACGGGAACACTGAAGCTTTCTTT
TRBV6-1	-	TRBJ1-1	few	CASTQAVEAFF	TGTGCCAGCACTCAGGCAGTTGAAGCTTTCTTT
TRBV3-1	-	TRBJ1-1	many	CASSSEGGAEAFF	TGTGCCAGCAGCTCAGAGGGGGGAGCTGAAGCTTTCTTT
TRBV20-1	-	TRBJ1-6	many	CSALFGPYNSPLHF	TGCAGTGCCCTGTTCGGGCCTTATAATTCACCCCTCCACTTT